The 3 T cell receptor beta chains below all came from one sample that was sequenced in a study of CD8+CD57+ T cells in acquired aplastic anemia. Patients chosen for sequencing had CD8+CD57+ cells that had expanded, as shown by flow cytometry. TCR beta VDJ combinations and CDR3 sequences were profiled from genomic DNA. TCRdb recomputed calls from the reads with MiXCR, one row per CDR3 protein. Altogether fewer than 200,000 distinct CDR3 sequences are present, over 40% being singletons, with the ten largest covering about 1.8%. Sample: sorted CD4+, CD8+, or CD8+CD57+ T cells (not recorded which) from PBMCs. The source is a human donor with aplastic anemia.

This clonotype was seen more than once but under ten times. This may come from a read error, since a much larger clone is one base off. In DNA form, the CDR3 reads TGCAGTTTAGAGGGCAAGGCCACTGAAGCTCTCTTT. It encodes CSLEGKATEALF. The chain combines TRBV20-1 with TRBJ1-1; D not resolved. The germline V gene has CDR1 DFQATT and CDR2 SNEGSKA (reference sequence). This CDR3 comprises 12 residues.

The gene calls are TRBV6-1 and TRBJ2-1; 13 bases agree with TRBD2. The V segment lost 6 bases and the J segment 7 bases; nucleotides outside the gene matches: 3. Germline V gives CDR1 MNHNS, CDR2 SASEGT. This CDR3 contains 14 residues. The CDR3 region is CASRGTSGINEQFF. The CDR3, as DNA: TGTGCCAGCAGGGGGACTAGCGGGATAAATGAGCAGTTCTTC.

The chain combines TRBV20-1 with TRBJ2-7; weak D call: TRBD1 (5 bases). This CDR3 has 14 amino acids. The germline CDR1 and CDR2 sequences are DFQATT and SNEGSKA (reference sequence). V was pared by 6 bases and J by 1 base, with 16 bases between. CDR3 residues: CSAVIAGPSYEQYF. The CDR3 DNA reads TGCAGTGCAGTTATTGCAGGGCCTTCCTACGAGCAGTACTTC.